The 9 T cell receptor beta chains listed next were all sequenced from one sample in a study of blood T cells in healthy people across ages (dated by TCRdb to about 2015). The protocol used for the library was 5' RACE. The sequencing machine was an Illumina HiSeq 2500. The second PCR ran for roughly 7 to 11 cycles and used a J-beta primer mix along with a sample-barcoded 5' primer. The public reads were reanalyzed by TCRdb: fastp trimming at Q25, MiXCR alignment, in-frame beta chains only. Each CDR3 protein gets just one entry, which takes the most common genes and DNA from the rows behind it. In all, the sample holds about 680,000 distinct CDR3 sequences, and roughly 50% of those were seen once. The ten largest account for around a third of the sample. Input material: blood. Source of these receptors: a woman aged 55-75 years in good health.

This sequence joins TRBV30 and TRBJ2-6, with D perhaps assigned TRBD1 or TRBD2 (5 bases each). Germline CDR1 GTSNPN, CDR2 SVGIG (reference sequence). V gave up 2 bases and J gave up 4 bases, with 12 bases separating them. The CDR3 length is 15 residues. The CDR3 is CAWSRGAEGANVLTF. DNA of the CDR3: TGTGCCTGGAGTCGAGGGGCCGAGGGGGCCAACGTCCTGACTTTC.

The chain employs TRBV11-2 and TRBJ2-1; 7 nucleotides match TRBD2. This CDR3 is 16 amino acids long. V shed 2 bases, J shed 4 bases, and the junction held 8 bases outside the gene matches. Germline CDR1 reads SGHAT; CDR2 reads FQNNGV. The CDR3 bases are TGTGCCAGCAGCTTAAGAAGGGCTAGCGGATACAATGAGCAGTTCTTC. Translating it yields CASSLRRASGYNEQFF.

In nucleotides, the CDR3 is TGTGCCAGCAGCTTCCCACTGACTAGCGGGAGGGCAAGGACCGGGGAGCTGTTTTTT. Translated, it gives CASSFPLTSGRARTGELFF. The chain combines TRBV7-2 with TRBJ2-2; the match to TRBD2 covers 14 bases. Germline V gives CDR1 SGHTA, CDR2 FQGNSA. The CDR3 is made up of 19 amino acids. V trimming: 3 bases; J trimming: 5 bases; junction bases outside the gene matches: 11.

This clonotype was picked up a small number of times. CDR3 nucleotides: TGTGCCAGCAGTTTAGACAGTTGGAACTACGAGCAGTACTTC. Translating it yields CASSLDSWNYEQYF. The J gene is TRBJ2-7, the V gene TRBV12-3 or TRBV12-4; D remains unclear. CDR3 length equals 14 residues. The V and J ends lost 1 base and 3 bases respectively, with 10 bases between them.

The chain recombines TRBV3-1 with TRBJ2-5, with TRBD2 matching 11 bases. CDR1 and CDR2 (germline): LGHDT, YNNKEL (reference sequence). V lost 0 bases and J lost 0; bases outside the gene matches: 9. This CDR3 is 19 amino acids long. CDR3 region: CASSQDRKGLAEYQETQYF. CDR3 in DNA: TGTGCCAGCAGCCAAGATAGAAAGGGACTAGCGGAGTACCAAGAGACCCAGTACTTC.

The chain joins TRBV20-1 to TRBJ1-4, with D perhaps TRBD1 (6 bases). Germline CDR1 is DFQATT and CDR2 is SNEGSKA (reference sequence). CDR3 length: 13 amino acids. V gave up 3 bases and J gave up 8 bases, with 13 bases separating them. The CDR3 reads CSARKGGEEKLFF. For the CDR3, the DNA is TGCAGTGCTAGGAAGGGGGGTGAGGAAAAACTGTTTTTT.

This clonotype was counted a few times. This chain links TRBV28 with TRBJ2-1, with D hard to call. This CDR3 has 15 residues. The germline V gene has CDR1 MDHEN and CDR2 SYDVKM. V was pared by 7 bases and J by 13 bases, with 26 bases between. The CDR3 DNA sequence: TGTGCCAGCAAGATTAGCTCTGGCAATTTGGAGACCCAGTTCTTC. Its protein product is CASKISSGNLETQFF.

V is TRBV7-2 and J is TRBJ2-1, with a tentative D call TRBD1 (6 bases). Germline assignment: CDR1 SGHTA and CDR2 FQGNSA. This CDR3 spans 15 amino acids. Trimming pared 0 bases from V and 10 bases from J, leaving 16 bases between. This CDR3 reads CASSLAPDSRLEQFF. CDR3 nucleotide sequence: TGTGCCAGCAGCTTAGCCCCGGACAGTAGGCTCGAGCAGTTCTTC.

The table lists this clonotype with a few counts. The chain has TRBV7-2 and TRBJ2-1; unclear D gene. In germline, CDR1 is SGHTA, CDR2 FQGNSA. V dropped 2 bases and J dropped 10 bases, with 9 bases sitting between them. The CDR3 runs to 12 residues. In DNA, the CDR3 is TGTGCCAGCAGCTTATACACCCAAGAGCAGTTCTTC. It encodes CASSLYTQEQFF.